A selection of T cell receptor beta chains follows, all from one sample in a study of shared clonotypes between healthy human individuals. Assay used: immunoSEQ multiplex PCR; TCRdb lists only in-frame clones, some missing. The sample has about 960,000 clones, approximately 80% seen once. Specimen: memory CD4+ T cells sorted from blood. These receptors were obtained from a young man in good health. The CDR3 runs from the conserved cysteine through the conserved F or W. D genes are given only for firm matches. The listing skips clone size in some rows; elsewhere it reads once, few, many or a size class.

CAIGRTEGPEQYF,TGTGCCATCGGTAGGACGGAGGGACCCGAGCAGTACTTC,-,-,TRBJ2-7,13,TRBV10-3
CASSADRANEQFF,TGTGCCAGCAGCGCGGACAGGGCCAATGAGCAGTTCTTC,TRBD1,-,TRBJ2-1,13,TRBV5-4
CASSQAKSLYGYTF,TGCGCCAGCAGCCAAGCTAAAAGCCTGTATGGCTACACCTTC,-,-,TRBJ1-2,14,TRBV4-1
CASSPSEGPMAEQYF,TGTGCCAGCAGCCCCTCAGAGGGTCCAATGGCCGAGCAGTACTTC,-,-,TRBJ2-7,15,TRBV6-5
CASSEATRQAQHF,TGTGCCAGCAGTGAAGCGACCCGACAGGCCCAGCATTTT,-,many,TRBJ1-5,13,TRBV6-1
CASKGLANWNEQYF,TGTGCCAGCAAGGGACTAGCGAATTGGAACGAGCAGTACTTC,TRBD2,-,TRBJ2-7,14,TRBV2
CASSDPGPHTGELFF,TGTGCCAGCAGTGATCCGGGACCCCACACCGGGGAGCTGTTTTTT,-,-,TRBJ2-2,15,TRBV25-1
CASSQDHSGGYGYTF,TGTGCCAGCAGCCAAGATCATTCAGGGGGGTATGGCTACACCTTC,TRBD1,few,TRBJ1-2,15,TRBV14
CASSAPLGSNYGYTF,TGTGCCAGCAGTGCCCCGCTTGGGTCCAACTATGGCTACACCTTC,-,-,TRBJ1-2,15,TRBV25-1
CASNDEQFF,TGTGCCAGCAACGATGAGCAGTTCTTC,-,-,TRBJ2-1,9,TRBV14
CASSLGVAGGREAFF,TGTGCCAGCAGCTTAGGGGTGGCGGGCGGTAGAGAAGCTTTCTTT,-,-,TRBJ1-1,15,TRBV7-6
CASSPLPDPRGDEQFF,TGTGCCAGCAGCCCCCTCCCGGACCCTCGAGGTGATGAGCAGTTCTTC,-,-,TRBJ2-1,16,TRBV9
CAITRDSSYEQYF,TGTGCCATAACGAGGGATTCCTCCTACGAGCAGTACTTC,-,-,TRBJ2-7,13,TRBV19
CATSRKSVPGELFF,TGTGCCACCAGCAGGAAAAGTGTGCCCGGGGAGCTGTTTTTT,-,-,TRBJ2-2,14,TRBV15
CASKIGPGMNTEAFF,TGTGCCAGCAAAATTGGACCCGGGATGAACACTGAAGCTTTCTTT,-,-,TRBJ1-1,15,TRBV6-1
CASSPGRVPSEAFF,TGTGCCAGCTCACCAGGGCGCGTCCCCTCCGAAGCTTTCTTT,-,-,TRBJ1-1,14,TRBV18
CASSVDPLAAEQYF,TGTGCCAGCAGCGTAGACCCACTAGCCGCCGAGCAGTACTTC,-,once,TRBJ2-7,14,TRBV9
CASSRDSSYEQYF,TGTGCCAGCTCCCGTGACAGTTCCTACGAGCAGTACTTC,-,-,TRBJ2-7,13,TRBV18
CASSYSYRGQETQYF,TGTGCCAGCAGTTACTCCTACAGGGGCCAAGAGACCCAGTACTTC,TRBD1,few,TRBJ2-5,15,TRBV6-6
CASSESATYGYTF,TGTGCCAGCAGTGAGTCAGCCACCTATGGCTACACCTTC,-,-,TRBJ1-2,13,TRBV2
CASTAGNTEAFF,TGTGCCAGCACCGCGGGGAACACTGAAGCTTTCTTT,-,-,TRBJ1-1,12,TRBV6-1
CAWRTGRETQYF,TGTGCCTGGAGGACAGGGAGAGAGACCCAGTACTTC,TRBD1,few,TRBJ2-5,12,TRBV30
CASSQDAMSYNEQFF,TGTGCCAGCAGCCAAGATGCGATGTCCTACAATGAGCAGTTCTTC,-,-,TRBJ2-1,15,TRBV4-2
CASSRTSANEQFF,TGTGCCAGCAGTCGGACTAGCGCTAATGAGCAGTTCTTC,TRBD2,-,TRBJ2-1,13,TRBV27
CASSRQGTLGADTQYF,TGTGCCAGCTCACGACAGGGCACTTTGGGCGCAGATACGCAGTATTTT,TRBD1,-,TRBJ2-3,16,TRBV18
CASRGGENSPLHF,TGCGCCAGCAGGGGAGGGGAGAATTCACCCCTCCACTTT,-,-,TRBJ1-6,13,TRBV5-1
CASSAPGGGETQYF,TGTGCCAGCAGTGCCCCGGGGGGGGGCGAGACCCAGTACTTC,TRBD2,-,TRBJ2-5,14,TRBV25-1
CASSRIGDRKNEQFF,TGCGCCAGCAGCCGAATAGGGGACCGTAAGAATGAGCAGTTCTTC,-,-,TRBJ2-1,15,TRBV4-1
CASSLAGQNEAFF,TGTGCCAGCAGCTTAGCGGGACAGAATGAAGCTTTCTTT,TRBD1,few,TRBJ1-1,13,TRBV7-9
CASTQGEYGYTF,TGTGCCAGCACCCAAGGGGAGTATGGCTACACCTTC,-,-,TRBJ1-2,12,TRBV6-1
CASSETILKGAYNEQFF,TGTGCCAGCAGTGAAACGATCCTAAAGGGGGCCTACAATGAGCAGTTCTTC,-,-,TRBJ2-1,17,TRBV6-1
CASSLALPGAGELFF,TGTGCCAGCAGCTTAGCGCTCCCGGGGGCCGGGGAGCTGTTTTTT,-,-,TRBJ2-2,15,TRBV7-2
CASTTGDSYFPQHF,TGTGCCAGCACCACGGGGGACAGCTATTTTCCCCAGCATTTT,TRBD1,few,TRBJ1-5,14,TRBV6-1
CASTRRDREDTQYF,TGTGCCAGCACCAGAAGGGACAGAGAAGATACGCAGTATTTT,TRBD1,once,TRBJ2-3,14,TRBV6-5
CASSLVLAGEGDEQFF,TGCGCCAGCAGCTTGGTCCTAGCGGGAGAGGGCGATGAGCAGTTCTTC,TRBD2,few,TRBJ2-1,16,TRBV5-1
CASSFRTLSSYEQYF,TGTGCCAGCAGCTTTCGGACACTGAGCTCCTACGAGCAGTACTTC,-,-,TRBJ2-7,15,TRBV5-6
CASSLVNTDTQYF,TGCGCCAGCAGCTTGGTAAACACGGATACGCAGTATTTT,-,-,TRBJ2-3,13,TRBV5-1
CASSEGAAISSPLHF,TGTGCCAGCAGTGAAGGGGCAGCCATTAGCTCACCCCTCCACTTT,-,many,TRBJ1-6,15,TRBV6-1
CAGIAGGRDTGELFF,TGTGCCGGAATAGCGGGAGGGCGGGACACCGGGGAGCTGTTTTTT,TRBD2,-,TRBJ2-2,15,TRBV30
CASSKKGQSLAKNIQYF,TGTGCCAGCAGCAAAAAGGGGCAGAGTCTAGCCAAAAACATTCAGTACTTC,-,once,TRBJ2-4,17,TRBV21-1
CASSLSQLSYEQYF,TGTGCCAGCAGCTTGAGTCAGTTAAGCTACGAGCAGTACTTC,-,once,TRBJ2-7,14,TRBV5-6
CASTYLAGGYNEQFF,TGTGCCAGCACCTACCTAGCGGGAGGGTACAATGAGCAGTTCTTC,TRBD2,-,TRBJ2-1,15,TRBV7-2
CASSFGRESSYEQYF,TGTGCCAGCAGCTTCGGGCGGGAAAGCTCCTACGAGCAGTACTTC,-,-,TRBJ2-7,15,TRBV5-4
CASGRGASLTQHF,TGTGCCAGCGGCAGGGGGGCCTCCCTCACCCAGCATTTT,TRBD1,few,TRBJ1-5,13,TRBV19
CASSLTGQGLLNTEAFF,TGCGCCAGCAGCTTAACGGGACAGGGGCTTCTGAACACTGAAGCTTTCTTT,TRBD1,-,TRBJ1-1,17,TRBV5-1
CASSPLPWVGRNTEAFF,TGTGCCAGCTCACCACTTCCGTGGGTCGGGCGGAACACTGAAGCTTTCTTT,-,-,TRBJ1-1,17,TRBV18
CASSIPGDKAYNEQFF,TGTGCCAGTAGTATCCCAGGGGACAAAGCCTACAATGAGCAGTTCTTC,-,-,TRBJ2-1,16,TRBV19
CASSYSPGDRTDTQYF,TGTGCCAGCAGTTACTCCCCCGGTGACCGCACAGATACGCAGTATTTT,-,-,TRBJ2-3,16,TRBV6-5
CASSGTSGNSPLHF,TGTGCCAGCAGCGGGACATCGGGAAATTCACCCCTCCACTTT,-,-,TRBJ1-6,14,TRBV9
CASSQDGTSYNEQFF,TGCGCCAGCAGCCAAGACGGGACTAGCTACAATGAGCAGTTCTTC,TRBD2,few,TRBJ2-1,15,TRBV4-3
CASRRDQKYNEQFF,TGTGCCAGCAGAAGAGATCAGAAGTACAATGAGCAGTTCTTC,-,once,TRBJ2-1,14,TRBV2
CAISVQGGNTEAFF,TGTGCCATCAGTGTACAGGGAGGGAACACTGAAGCTTTCTTT,-,-,TRBJ1-1,14,TRBV10-3
CASSQDGGGQPGETQYF,TGTGCCAGCAGCCAAGATGGGGGCGGGCAACCGGGAGAGACCCAGTACTTC,-,-,TRBJ2-5,17,TRBV4-2
CASSLGMGRNQPQHF,TGTGCCAGCAGCTTAGGGATGGGGCGAAATCAGCCCCAGCATTTT,-,-,TRBJ1-5,15,TRBV7-2
CASGLVRSGEQFF,TGTGCTAGTGGTTTGGTACGTTCAGGGGAGCAGTTCTTC,-,-,TRBJ2-1,13,TRBV12-5
CASSLGQGLYGEKLFF,TGCGCCAGCAGCTTGGGGCAGGGACTGTATGGTGAAAAACTGTTTTTT,-,few,TRBJ1-4,16,TRBV5-1
CAINTSGGAGEQYF,TGTGCCATCAATACTAGCGGGGGGGCCGGCGAGCAGTACTTC,TRBD2,-,TRBJ2-7,14,TRBV10-3